These 15 T cell receptor beta chains share one sample of origin, sequenced in a study of identical twins. TCRdb independently ran MiXCR on the 5' RACE reads; one entry per CDR3 protein. The sample contains roughly 490,000 distinct CDR3 sequences, roughly an eighth of which appear only once. The same sample was also used in a study of yellow fever vaccine responses in identical twins.

Material: CD4+ T cells sorted from blood. The receptors were gathered from a woman aged 18-30 years in good health.

This clonotype was counted between two and nine times. Written as DNA, the CDR3 is TGTGCCAGCAGCTTAAGGGGGATGGTCTACAATGAGCAGTTCTTC. It codes for CASSLRGMVYNEQFF. This sequence joins TRBV7-9 and TRBJ2-1; weak D call: TRBD1 (6 bases). The V gene's germline CDR1 is SEHNR and CDR2 FQNEAQ (reference sequence). The CDR3 sequence is 15 residues long. V was pared by 2 bases and J by 3 bases, with 11 bases between.

J is TRBJ1-5 and V is TRBV20-1, with TRBD1 matching 9 bases. J gave up 2 bases and V 1 base, and 9 bases lay outside the gene matches. CDR1 DFQATT and CDR2 SNEGSKA come from the germline V gene (reference sequence). This CDR3 has 17 amino acids. CDR3 DNA sequence: TGCAGTGCTAGAGGGTCTACAGGGGGCAAAGGCAATCAGCCCCAGCATTTT. Protein: CSARGSTGGKGNQPQHF.

The table lists this clonotype with a few counts. The rearrangement uses TRBV28 and TRBJ1-1; D uncertain. Germline CDR1 MDHEN, CDR2 SYDVKM. The CDR3 sequence is 17 residues long. Between the trimmed V and J ends, which lost 4 bases and 0 bases, there was a span of 18 bases. The CDR3 protein is CASSSILKGSMNTEAFF. The CDR3 DNA reads TGTGCCAGCAGTTCCATACTGAAGGGATCTATGAACACTGAAGCTTTCTTT.

The chain carries TRBV9 and TRBJ2-5; D ambiguous. The V end lost 3 bases, the J end lost 5 bases, and 14 bases lay between the germline ends. The germline CDR1 and CDR2 sequences are SGDLS and YYNGEE. The CDR3 runs 14 residues. This chain's CDR3 is CASSAGLNGETQYF. Written as DNA, the CDR3 is TGTGCCAGCAGCGCGGGCCTAAATGGGGAGACCCAGTACTTC.

Turning to this clonotype: Given a much more abundant clone one base away, this may be a read error. The chain couples TRBV6-5 to TRBJ2-3, with D unclear. The CDR3 is 14 amino acids. Germline CDR1 and CDR2: MNHEY and SVGAGI. The CDR3 loop reads CVSSYDGETDTQYF. In DNA, the CDR3 is TGTGTCAGCAGTTACGATGGGGAAACAGATACGCAGTATTTT.

The sample holds a few counts of this clonotype. V gene TRBV7-9 combines with J gene TRBJ2-7; 7 bases agree with TRBD1. V was clipped by 5 bases and J by 5 bases; unmatched bases: 6. The CDR3 runs to 13 residues. The V gene's germline CDR1 is SEHNR and CDR2 FQNEAQ (reference sequence). CDR3 in amino acids: CASSGGQAHEQYF. CDR3 nucleotides: TGTGCCAGCAGCGGAGGACAGGCCCACGAGCAGTACTTC. Looking up the rest from reference TRBV7-9 and TRBJ2-7 gives the full variable domain: DTGVSQNPRHKITKRGQNVTFRCDPISEHNRLYWYRQTLGQGPEFLTYFQNEAQLEKSRLLSDRFSAERPKGSFSTLEIQRTEQGDSAMYLCASSGGQAHEQYFGPGTRLTVT.

There are many counts of this clonotype. The CDR3 sequence is CASSTPGLNNEQFF. CDR3 bases: TGTGCCAGCAGCACCCCGGGACTAAACAATGAGCAGTTCTTC. V and J are TRBV4-2 and TRBJ2-1; 7 bases are shared with TRBD2. Per germline, CDR1 LGHNA and CDR2 YNFKEQ. V was clipped by 5 bases and J by 5 bases; unmatched bases: 6. The CDR3 is made up of 14 amino acids.

This clonotype was counted at least ten times. The rearrangement uses TRBV29-1 and TRBJ1-4; D gene unclear. The CDR3 length is 13 residues. Germline V gene data show CDR1 as SQVTM and CDR2 as ANQGSEA. V was pared by 4 bases and J by 3 bases, with 9 bases between. CDR3 nucleotides: TGCAGCGTTGCCCCCGCGGCTAATGAAAAACTGTTTTTT. Translating gives CSVAPAANEKLFF.

The chain uses TRBV11-1 and TRBJ1-1; D might be TRBD1 (6 bases). The germline V and J ends were trimmed by 3 bases and 1 base, with 12 bases remaining between them. Germline assignment: CDR1 SGHAT and CDR2 FQDESV (reference sequence). The CDR3 extends over 15 amino acids. For the CDR3, the DNA is TGTGCCAGCAGCTTTTCGGGGGCACGGAACACTGAAGCTTTCTTT. Its translation: CASSFSGARNTEAFF.

The chain carries TRBV7-8 and TRBJ2-5, with 9 bases identical to TRBD1. The CDR3 is made up of 14 amino acids. Germline V gene data show CDR1 as SGHVS and CDR2 as FQNEAQ. V lost 2 bases, J lost 5 bases, and 3 bases stayed unmatched. CDR3 region: CASSLSDRGETQYF. The CDR3, as DNA: TGTGCCAGCAGCTTAAGCGACAGGGGGGAGACCCAGTACTTC.

About this clonotype: Relative to the germline gene, one junction end is altered; a read error may explain this. Here the CDR3 DNA reads TGCGCCAGCATCTTGGGGGATCATAGCAATCAGCCCCAGCATTTT. This encodes CASILGDHSNQPQHF. The chain has TRBV5-1 and TRBJ1-5; D might be TRBD1 (5 bases). Germline V gives CDR1 SGHRS, CDR2 YFSETQ. The CDR3 sequence is 15 residues long.

There are a few counts of this clonotype. The gene calls are TRBV27 and TRBJ2-4, with D perhaps matching TRBD2 (5 bases). The CDR3 totals 15 residues. Trimming stripped 8 bases from V and 3 bases from J, with 17 bases between. Per germline, CDR1 MNHEY and CDR2 SMNVEV (reference sequence). CDR3 loop: CASHGLSAGKNIQYF. The CDR3, as DNA: TGTGCCAGCCACGGACTGAGCGCTGGCAAAAACATTCAGTACTTC.

This chain uses TRBV12-5 with TRBJ2-2; D perhaps matches TRBD2 (6 bases). CDR3 length equals 15 residues. Germline V gene lookup returns CDR1 LGHNT and CDR2 FRNRAP. The V end lost 3 bases, the J end lost 6 bases, and 14 bases lay between the germline ends. The CDR3 region is CASGFLRGMAGELFF. CDR3 coding DNA: TGTGCTAGTGGTTTCCTTCGGGGGATGGCCGGGGAGCTGTTTTTT.

V and J are TRBV18 and TRBJ2-2; 7 bases are shared with TRBD1. Trimming took 3 bases from V and 4 from J; bases not matched to a gene: 8. Germline V gives CDR1 KGHSH, CDR2 LQKENI. This CDR3 region has 16 residues. CDR3 coding DNA: TGTGCCAGCTCACCCTCCCAGGGGGATATCACCGGGGAGCTGTTTTTT. Encoded protein: CASSPSQGDITGELFF.

A note on this clonotype: A much bigger clone sits one base away, suggesting this may be a read error. The rearrangement links TRBV27 to TRBJ2-3; 11 bases agree with TRBD2. CDR1 is MNHEY, CDR2 SMNVEV, per germline (reference sequence). This CDR3 has 15 amino acids. CDR3 DNA sequence: TGTACCAGCAGTAGACTAGCGGGGAGCACAGATACGCAGTATTTT. Translation gives CTSSRLAGSTDTQYF.